This TCR beta chain was obtained from a study of control samples from healthy donors and cancer patients. The germline V gene has CDR1 MNHEY and CDR2 SVGAGI. The CDR3 consists of 14 residues. The trim removed 8 bases at V and 2 bases at J, leaving 8 bases unmatched. Here immunoSEQ multiplex PCR was the method, and the copy in TCRdb shows in-frame clones only, minus some. The sample shows roughly 83,000 clones, roughly four fifths of them seen only once. This receptor was identified in a woman aged 55-69 years in good health. Sequenced: blood. The chain has TRBV6-5 and TRBJ1-1, with 7 bases aligning to TRBD1. CDR3 in DNA: TGTGCCAGCGGACAGACAGGGATAAACACTGAAGCTTTCTTT. Its protein is CASGQTGINTEAFF.